This T cell receptor beta chain was observed in a study of regulatory T cells in long-lasting Graves disease. As for the study in general: Antithyroid drug use was under 3 months in newly diagnosed Graves' patients.

The CDR3 runs to 17 residues. In germline, CDR1 is MNHEY, CDR2 SVGAGI. Sequencing libraries for TCR beta were prepared with iRepertoire HTBI primers and Arm-PCR of CDR3 regions. TCRdb processed the multiplex PCR reads anew with MiXCR; each CDR3 protein has one entry. The sample holds 200,000 to 300,000 distinct CDR3 sequences, around 20% seen once. The time point: newly diagnosed GD, antithyroid drugs for less than 3 months. Extracted RNA from PBMCs served as the source of the TCR library. This clonotype was counted once. Mismatch with germline at one junction end may stem from a read error. This chain uses TRBV6-5 with TRBJ1-1; perhaps TRBD1 as D (6 bases). This TCR came from a female donor with Graves disease. The sequencing used peripheral blood mononuclear cells (PBMCs), collected at new diagnosis, from a patient treated with antithyroid drugs. CDR3: CAISESSQGSENTEAFF. The CDR3 coding sequence is TGTGCCATCAGTGAGTCGAGTCAGGGGTCGGAGAACACTGAAGCTTTCTTT.